The 27 T cell receptor beta chains below come from one sample, sequenced in a study of patients and donors after allogeneic stem cell transplantation. TCRdb used MiXCR to reprocess the RT-PCR reads, holding one entry per CDR3 protein. The repertoire has roughly 960,000 distinct CDR3 sequences, roughly 18% of them found once; the top ten carry roughly 6%. What was sequenced was blood, either unsorted or a sorted T cell fraction (not recorded which). These receptors all stem from a human donor who was either an allogeneic HSCT recipient or a stem cell or donor lymphocyte infusion donor (not recorded which). It is not recorded whose cells these are; they may come from a transplant donor.

The sample holds a few counts of this clonotype. This chain links TRBV12-3 or TRBV12-4 with TRBJ1-1, with 7 bases lining up with TRBD1. With 7 bases clipped from V and 4 bases from J, the junction kept 9 bases outside the gene matches. This CDR3 is built from 14 residues. In nucleotides, the CDR3 is TGTGCCAGCAACAGAGACAGGGTGGGCACTGAAGCTTTCTTT. Amino acids: CASNRDRVGTEAFF.

This rearrangement joins TRBV5-1 to TRBJ2-1; possibly TRBD1 for D (5 bases). The CDR3 sequence is 17 residues long. Germline CDR1 reads SGHRS; CDR2 reads YFSETQ. V was shortened by 2 bases and J by 0 bases, with 15 bases between the two germline ends. In DNA form, the CDR3 reads TGCGCCAGCAGCTTTGCCCCCCGGCAGGGCTCCTACAATGAGCAGTTCTTC. Encoded protein: CASSFAPRQGSYNEQFF.

This clonotype showed up just a few times. The chain joins TRBV7-8 to TRBJ2-4, with D tentatively TRBD2 (6 bases). V dropped 0 bases and J dropped 6 bases, with 15 bases sitting between them. Per germline, CDR1 SGHVS and CDR2 FQNEAQ. This CDR3 is 16 amino acids long. CDR3 amino acids: CASSLARSRRGNIQYF. The CDR3 DNA sequence: TGTGCCAGCAGCTTAGCCCGGAGCCGGAGGGGAAACATTCAGTACTTC.

This clonotype has only a few counts. V and J are TRBV11-1 and TRBJ2-7, with a tentative D call TRBD1 (7 bases). V was trimmed by 6 bases and J by 5 bases, leaving 17 bases between them. CDR3 length equals 14 residues. CDR1 is SGHAT and CDR2 is FQDESV in the germline V gene (reference sequence). CDR3 bases: TGTGCCAGCAGAGGTGGGCAGGGGGGACACGAGCAGTACTTC. Protein sequence: CASRGGQGGHEQYF.

The table lists this clonotype with many counts. The chain recombines TRBV5-1 with TRBJ1-2; 7 positions match TRBD1. This CDR3 is 16 amino acids long. CDR1 and CDR2 (germline): SGHRS, YFSETQ. J lost 1 base, V lost 3 bases, and 9 bases had no gene match. In DNA form, the CDR3 reads TGCGCCAGCAGCTCAGAAGGGACAGCCTATAACTATGGCTACACCTTC. Translation: CASSSEGTAYNYGYTF.

This clonotype has a count of ten or more. J is TRBJ2-1 and V is TRBV12-3 or TRBV12-4; 9 bases agree with TRBD2. This CDR3 spans 14 amino acids. Trimming removed 4 bases from V and 7 bases from J; junction bases left unmatched: 5. The CDR3: CASSSSGGRNEQFF. CDR3 coding DNA: TGTGCCAGCAGTTCCAGCGGGGGGCGGAATGAGCAGTTCTTC.

This sequence joins TRBV6-5 and TRBJ1-6; tentative D call: TRBD1 (5 bases). Germline-derived CDR1 and CDR2 are MNHEY and SVGAGI. The CDR3 runs to 16 residues. The V end lost 0 bases, the J end lost 8 bases, and 14 bases lay between the germline ends. The CDR3 loop reads CASSYSNGAPYSPLHF. CDR3 nucleotide sequence: TGTGCCAGCAGTTACTCGAATGGGGCCCCCTATTCACCCCTCCACTTT.

In this sample, this clonotype turned up many times. CDR3 region: CASSLEREAFF. CDR3 DNA sequence: TGTGCCAGCAGTTTAGAGAGAGAAGCTTTCTTT. V and J are TRBV12-3 or TRBV12-4 and TRBJ1-1; D ambiguous. CDR3 size: 11 residues. V was pared by 1 base and J by 8 bases, with 5 bases between.

This clonotype has more than one count but fewer than ten. This rearrangement joins TRBV12-3 or TRBV12-4 to TRBJ1-2, with 8 bases that match TRBD1. J lost 2 bases, V lost 3 bases, and 5 bases had no gene match. The CDR3 runs to 15 residues. As DNA, the CDR3 is TGTGCCAGCAGTTTGGCAGGGGGCCGCAACTATGGCTACACCTTC. Translating gives CASSLAGGRNYGYTF.

V is TRBV28 and J is TRBJ2-7, with D possibly being TRBD1 (5 bases). This CDR3 region has 15 residues. Germline V gene sequence: CDR1 MDHEN, CDR2 SYDVKM. Deletions cut 5 bases from V and 2 bases from J, with 16 bases between. Written as DNA, the CDR3 is TGTGCCAGCAGTGACCAGGGAATCTATGCCTACGAGCAGTACTTC. It yields the protein CASSDQGIYAYEQYF. Variable domain in full (rest from reference TRBV28 and TRBJ2-7): DVKVTQSSRYLVKRTGEKVFLECVQDMDHENMFWYRQDPGLGLRLIYFSYDVKMKEKGDIPEGYSVSREKKERFSLILESASTNQTSMYLCASSDQGIYAYEQYFGPGTRLTVT.

A few counts support this clonotype. The chain uses TRBV27 and TRBJ2-7; the match to TRBD2 covers 7 bases. Germline-derived CDR1 and CDR2 are MNHEY and SMNVEV (reference sequence). V lost 6 bases to trimming and J lost 7 bases; unmatched junction nucleotides: 9. The CDR3 runs 13 residues. The CDR3 nucleotides read TGTGCCAGCAGCTACGGGGGGTTACGGGAGCAGTACTTC. It translates to CASSYGGLREQYF.

The chain employs TRBV5-4 and TRBJ2-7; the D gene is possibly TRBD2 (5 bases). The CDR3 spans 14 residues. Trimming took 3 bases from V and 5 from J, leaving 15 bases between them. Germline assignment: CDR1 SGHNT and CDR2 YYREEE (reference sequence). CDR3 DNA: TGTGCCAGCAGCTGGGAGAGGGCTAGTGACGAGCAGTACTTC. Its protein is CASSWERASDEQYF.

This clonotype was counted only a few times. This chain connects TRBV10-3 to TRBJ2-7; D unclear. V was pared by 3 bases and J by 6 bases, with 24 bases between. Per the germline V gene, CDR1 is ENHRY and CDR2 is SYGVKD. CDR3 size: 17 residues. In DNA form, the CDR3 reads TGTGCCATCAGTGAAAGAGAAGGACGCGACCTCGGTGGCGAGCAGTACTTC. Its translation: CAISEREGRDLGGEQYF.

The chain recombines TRBV7-9 with TRBJ2-5; tentatively, D is TRBD1 (5 bases). V was cut by 3 bases and J by 8 bases, with 16 bases left in between. This CDR3 region has 14 residues. Per the germline V gene, CDR1 is SEHNR and CDR2 is FQNEAQ (reference sequence). The CDR3 spells CASSFRQLPSTQYF. The CDR3 coding sequence is TGTGCCAGCAGCTTCAGACAGCTCCCCTCTACCCAGTACTTC. Supplemented by reference TRBV7-9 and TRBJ2-5, the full variable domain reads DTGVSQNPRHKITKRGQNVTFRCDPISEHNRLYWYRQTLGQGPEFLTYFQNEAQLEKSRLLSDRFSAERPKGSFSTLEIQRTEQGDSAMYLCASSFRQLPSTQYFGPGTRLLVL.

This clonotype was seen a few times. The chain is built from TRBV4-3 and TRBJ1-5; no definite D call. Germline V lookup: CDR1 LGHNA, CDR2 YSLEER. This CDR3 has 13 residues. Trimming took off 3 bases at V and 5 bases at J, with 8 bases between the two ends. The CDR3 DNA follows: TGCGCCAGCAGCCAGGGGAAGTATCAGCCCCAGCATTTT. Its translation: CASSQGKYQPQHF.

This clonotype has only a few counts. This sequence joins TRBV18 and TRBJ2-1, with D possibly TRBD1 on 5 matching bases. V was trimmed by 0 bases and J by 4 bases, leaving 13 bases between them. Germline V lookup: CDR1 KGHSH, CDR2 LQKENI. The CDR3 length is 16 residues. In DNA, the CDR3 is TGTGCCAGCTCACCACCCTCTATGGACACATACAATGAGCAGTTCTTC. Translating gives CASSPPSMDTYNEQFF.

This chain uses TRBV2 with TRBJ1-1; D is undetermined. This CDR3 is built from 11 residues. V was shortened by 10 bases and J by 11 bases, with 17 bases between the two germline ends. Germline V CDR1 and CDR2: SNHLY, FYNNEI. Here the CDR3 DNA reads TGTGCCACCAGGTCCCCGGGCAGGGCTTTCTTT. Its translation is CATRSPGRAFF.

This clonotype was counted at least ten times. This chain connects TRBV12-3 or TRBV12-4 to TRBJ1-1, with unresolved D. The length of the CDR3 is 13 residues. Trimming removed 7 bases at V and 1 base at J, with 10 bases between. This chain's CDR3 is CASTKTENTEAFF. The CDR3 nucleotides read TGTGCCAGCACCAAGACTGAGAACACTGAAGCTTTCTTT.

This chain joins TRBV6-2 or TRBV6-3 and TRBJ1-5; 10 bases map to TRBD1. CDR3 length equals 18 residues. J gave up 1 base and V 0 bases, and 6 bases lay outside the gene matches. Per germline, CDR1 MNHEY and CDR2 SVGEGT. The CDR3, as DNA: TGTGCCAGCAGTTACTCGAGGACAGGGGGGCTCAGCAATCAGCCCCAGCATTTT. Residues: CASSYSRTGGLSNQPQHF.

This clonotype was seen only a few times. V is TRBV12-3 or TRBV12-4 and J is TRBJ2-2; 12 positions agree with TRBD2. The CDR3 totals 15 residues. V dropped 8 bases and J dropped 2; count of bases not matched to a gene: 3. The CDR3 region has the DNA TGTGCCAGCGTGACTAGCGGGGGAAACACCGGGGAGCTGTTTTTT. Translated: CASVTSGGNTGELFF.

The gene calls are TRBV19 and TRBJ2-1, with D unresolved. Per the germline V gene, CDR1 is LNHDA and CDR2 is SQIVND (reference sequence). This CDR3 spans 14 amino acids. V was trimmed by 4 bases and J by 3 bases, leaving 10 bases between them. The CDR3 region is CASSRWALYNEQFF. The CDR3 DNA is TGTGCCAGTAGTAGATGGGCCCTCTACAATGAGCAGTTCTTC. Together with reference TRBV19 and TRBJ2-1, the CDR3 gives the full variable domain: DGGITQSPKYLFRKEGQNVTLSCEQNLNHDAMYWYRQDPGQGLRLIYYSQIVNDFQKGDIAEGYSVSREKKESFPLTVTSAQKNPTAFYLCASSRWALYNEQFFGPGTRLTVL.

This clonotype was recorded many times. The J gene is TRBJ1-1, the V gene TRBV20-1; 7 bases map to TRBD1. The CDR3 is made up of 13 amino acids. Germline V gives CDR1 DFQATT, CDR2 SNEGSKA (reference sequence). After removal of 4 bases from V and 0 bases from J, the junction contained 2 bases not matched to a gene. The CDR3 region is CSAKTGLNTEAFF. The CDR3 DNA is TGCAGTGCTAAGACAGGGTTGAACACTGAAGCTTTCTTT.

This clonotype was recorded a few times. An end of the junction does not agree with germline; a read error may underlie this. The chain uses TRBV4-2 and TRBJ2-3; D is ambiguous. Germline V gives CDR1 LGHNA, CDR2 YNFKEQ. The CDR3 spans 13 residues. CDR3 sequence: CARSQRVPGTQYF. The CDR3 DNA follows: TGTGCCAGAAGCCAGAGAGTTCCCGGTACGCAGTATTTT.

This clonotype was counted a single time. The chain employs TRBV6-1 and TRBJ2-1; D is undetermined. CDR1 and CDR2 from the germline V gene are MNHNS and SASEGT. Trimming removed 3 bases at V and 10 bases at J, with 10 bases between. The CDR3 sequence is 12 residues long. The CDR3 DNA follows: TGTGCCAGCAGTGATAAGGGTTGGGAGCAGTTCTTC. It yields the protein CASSDKGWEQFF.

The table lists this clonotype with a few counts. This chain uses TRBV7-3 with TRBJ2-7, with D perhaps TRBD2 (6 bases). The CDR3 length is 15 residues. Germline V CDR1 and CDR2: SGHTA, FQGTGA. V gave up 2 bases and J gave up 4 bases, with 15 bases separating them. The CDR3 is CASSLGGSRPYEQYF. CDR3 coding DNA: TGTGCCAGCAGCTTAGGGGGGAGTCGCCCGTACGAGCAGTACTTC. The variable domain in full, completed from reference TRBV7-3 and TRBJ2-7, reads GAGVSQTPSNKVTEKGKYVELRCDPISGHTALYWYRQSLGQGPEFLIYFQGTGAADDSGLPNDRFFAVRPEGSVSTLKIQRTERGDSAVYLCASSLGGSRPYEQYFGPGTRLTVT.

This clonotype was counted between two and nine times. The chain joins TRBV7-3 to TRBJ2-5, with 14 nucleotides matching TRBD2. Germline trimming cut 3 bases from V and 5 bases from J; bases unmatched to any gene: 5. CDR3 length equals 16 residues. CDR1 is SGHTA, CDR2 FQGTGA, per germline. CDR3: CASSLTSGGAGETQYF. CDR3 sequence (DNA): TGTGCCAGCAGCTTGACTAGCGGGGGGGCCGGGGAGACCCAGTACTTC.

This clonotype has a count of ten or more. The genes are TRBV27 and TRBJ2-3, with 7 bases that match TRBD2. The CDR3 contains 16 residues. The germline CDR1 and CDR2 sequences are MNHEY and SMNVEV (reference sequence). Trimming at V came to 3 bases and at J to 3 bases, leaving 9 bases not matched to a gene. CDR3 protein: CASSLYGRMGTDTQYF. The CDR3 DNA reads as TGTGCCAGCAGTTTGTACGGGAGGATGGGGACAGATACGCAGTATTTT.